A selection of T cell receptor beta chains follows, all from one sample in a study of CD8 T cells in Susac syndrome. A single record per CDR3 protein comes from TCRdb applying MiXCR to the immunoSEQ multiplex PCR reads. Altogether some 110,000 distinct CDR3 sequences are present, about 92% being singletons, with the ten largest covering approximately 0.097%. The sample taken for sequencing was CD4+ T cells from PBMCs. The receptor set was obtained from a human donor with multiple sclerosis. The CDR3 runs from the conserved cysteine through the conserved F or W. A D gene is named only where the DNA matches it firmly. Clone size is stated in some rows and not others, as once, few, many or a class when expanded.

J: TRBJ2-5; V: TRBV6-1; size: NA; D: NA; CDR3: CASSALAPRETQYF; DNA: TGTGCCAGCAGTGCGCTAGCCCCGCGGGAGACCCAGTACTTC
J: TRBJ1-6; V: TRBV5-1; size: once; D: NA; CDR3: CASSLEFSYSPLHF; DNA: TGCGCCAGCAGCTTGGAGTTCAGTTATTCACCCCTCCACTTT
J: TRBJ1-4; V: TRBV30; size: NA; D: NA; CDR3: CAWSHRPAGEKLFF; DNA: TGTGCCTGGAGTCACAGACCGGCGGGCGAAAAACTGTTTTTT
J: TRBJ1-1; V: TRBV7-2; size: NA; D: NA; CDR3: CASSRLDRTEAFF; DNA: TGTGCCAGCAGCCGGTTAGACAGGACTGAAGCTTTCTTT
J: TRBJ1-1; V: TRBV20-1; size: NA; D: NA; CDR3: CSALPGGADTEAFF; DNA: TGCAGTGCCCTACCGGGGGGCGCGGACACTGAAGCTTTCTTT
J: TRBJ1-2; V: TRBV4-1; size: NA; D: NA; CDR3: CASRPLAGNLDGYTF; DNA: TGCGCCAGCAGACCGCTAGCCGGGAATTTGGATGGCTACACCTTC
J: TRBJ1-1; V: TRBV12-3/TRBV12-4; size: NA; D: TRBD1; CDR3: CASRDRVSVTEAFF; DNA: TGTGCCAGCAGGGACAGGGTATCGGTTACTGAAGCTTTCTTT
J: TRBJ1-2; V: TRBV2; size: NA; D: NA; CDR3: CASSPSGGSYGYTF; DNA: TGTGCCAGCAGTCCTTCGGGGGGGAGCTATGGCTACACCTTC
J: TRBJ2-2; V: TRBV30; size: NA; D: TRBD2; CDR3: CACMGLALTGELFF; DNA: TGTGCCTGCATGGGACTAGCGCTTACCGGGGAGCTGTTTTTT
J: TRBJ2-7; V: TRBV6-1; size: NA; D: TRBD1; CDR3: CASRIGQGAYEQYF; DNA: TGTGCCAGCAGAATCGGACAGGGGGCCTACGAGCAGTACTTC
J: TRBJ1-1; V: TRBV18; size: NA; D: NA; CDR3: CASSPSQNTEAFF; DNA: TGTGCCAGCTCACCTTCGCAGAACACTGAAGCTTTCTTT
J: TRBJ2-3; V: TRBV20-1; size: NA; D: NA; CDR3: CSARAGASTDTQYF; DNA: TGCAGTGCTAGAGCCGGGGCCAGCACAGATACGCAGTATTTT
J: TRBJ2-7; V: TRBV5-1; size: once; D: NA; CDR3: CASRHTVGSTYEQYF; DNA: TGCGCCAGCAGACACACAGTCGGGTCTACCTACGAGCAGTACTTC
J: TRBJ1-2; V: TRBV20-1; size: NA; D: NA; CDR3: CSARAPGGLSVGTF; DNA: TGCAGTGCTAGAGCTCCCGGGGGACTGTCGGTTGGCACCTTC
J: TRBJ1-5; V: TRBV28; size: NA; D: NA; CDR3: CASSFGRDNQPQHF; DNA: TGTGCCAGCAGTTTCGGCAGAGACAATCAGCCCCAGCATTTT
J: TRBJ1-2; V: TRBV28; size: NA; D: NA; CDR3: CASISRESGYTF; DNA: TGTGCCAGTATATCCAGAGAGAGTGGCTACACCTTC
J: TRBJ1-1; V: TRBV5-6; size: NA; D: NA; CDR3: CASSSEGGLAFF; DNA: TGTGCCAGCAGCTCGGAGGGGGGCTTGGCTTTCTTT
J: TRBJ1-2; V: TRBV19; size: NA; D: TRBD1; CDR3: CASIRTGAGTNYGYTF; DNA: TGTGCCAGTATCCGGACAGGGGCCGGGACTAACTATGGCTACACCTTC
J: TRBJ2-1; V: TRBV5-1; size: NA; D: NA; CDR3: CASRIDSYNEQFF; DNA: TGCGCCAGCAGGATCGACAGCTACAATGAGCAGTTCTTC
J: TRBJ1-1; V: TRBV5-1; size: few; D: NA; CDR3: CASSLEQGRTEAFF; DNA: TGCGCCAGCAGCTTGGAACAGGGAAGAACTGAAGCTTTCTTT
J: TRBJ2-1; V: TRBV20-1; size: NA; D: NA; CDR3: CSARDAGENNEQFF; DNA: TGCAGTGCTAGAGACGCTGGGGAAAACAATGAGCAGTTCTTC
J: TRBJ2-7; V: TRBV5-1; size: NA; D: NA; CDR3: CASRPGRGEQYF; DNA: TGCGCCAGCAGACCAGGACGAGGCGAGCAGTACTTC
J: TRBJ2-1; V: TRBV9; size: NA; D: TRBD2; CDR3: CASSVVGTSFGNEQFF; DNA: TGTGCCAGCAGCGTAGTCGGGACTAGTTTCGGCAATGAGCAGTTCTTC
J: TRBJ1-3; V: TRBV7-9; size: NA; D: NA; CDR3: CASSPWTESSGNTIYF; DNA: TGTGCCAGCAGCCCTTGGACAGAAAGCTCTGGAAACACCATATATTTT
J: TRBJ1-2; V: TRBV9; size: NA; D: NA; CDR3: CASSVGTPNYGYTF; DNA: TGTGCCAGCAGCGTAGGGACGCCGAACTATGGCTACACCTTC
J: TRBJ1-2; V: TRBV6-1; size: NA; D: TRBD1; CDR3: CASSEAAGGGYGYTF; DNA: TGTGCCAGCAGTGAAGCCGCAGGGGGCGGCTATGGCTACACCTTC